A selection of T cell receptor beta chains follows, all from one sample in a study of cytomegalovirus exposure and HLA in healthy donors. Sequencing was performed with immunoSEQ multiplex PCR; in TCRdb, only in-frame clones are kept and a portion is missing. There are around 100,000 clones in the sample; around 66% occur only once, and 2.5% to 4% lies in the top ten. Input material: PBMCs. Every receptor here comes from a woman aged 45-65 years in good health and CMV-seronegative. Each CDR3 is given with its conserved first and last residue. Fields, in order: J gene, clone size, D gene, V gene, CDR3 protein, CDR3 DNA. D genes are given only for firm matches. Only part of the rows carry a size: once, few, many, or a class if the clone is expanded.

J: TRBJ2-5; size: .; D: TRBD2; V: TRBV7-2; CDR3: CASSLGLAGSQETQYF; DNA: TGTGCCAGCAGCTTAGGACTAGCGGGGAGTCAAGAGACCCAGTACTTC
J: TRBJ1-1; size: .; D: TRBD1; V: TRBV5-1; CDR3: CASSPGQGYTEAFF; DNA: TGCGCCAGCAGCCCAGGACAGGGGTATACTGAAGCTTTCTTT
J: TRBJ1-2; size: few; D: TRBD1; V: TRBV10-3; CDR3: CAISGLETGDNYGYTF; DNA: TGTGCCATCAGTGGGCTGGAGACAGGGGATAACTATGGCTACACCTTC
J: TRBJ2-7; size: few; D: TRBD1; V: TRBV28; CDR3: CASSFSWDRDYEQYF; DNA: TGTGCCAGCAGTTTCTCCTGGGACAGGGACTACGAGCAGTACTTC
J: TRBJ1-3; size: few; D: .; V: TRBV5-1; CDR3: CASSPSSGNTIYF; DNA: TGCGCCAGCAGCCCGAGCTCTGGAAACACCATATATTTT
J: TRBJ2-2; size: .; D: .; V: TRBV28; CDR3: CASSDPTVAGELFF; DNA: TGTGCCAGCAGTGACCCAACAGTGGCGGGGGAGCTGTTTTTT
J: TRBJ1-3; size: .; D: .; V: TRBV9; CDR3: CASSSGISGNTIYF; DNA: TGTGCCAGCAGCTCCGGGATCTCTGGAAACACCATATATTTT
J: TRBJ2-3; size: once; D: TRBD2; V: TRBV9; CDR3: CASSVGGRTDTQYF; DNA: TGTGCCAGCAGCGTAGGCGGGAGGACAGATACGCAGTATTTT
J: TRBJ1-5; size: once; D: TRBD1; V: TRBV28; CDR3: CASSLTGNQPQHF; DNA: TGTGCCAGCAGCTTGACAGGGAATCAGCCCCAGCATTTT
J: TRBJ2-3; size: .; D: TRBD1; V: TRBV19; CDR3: CASSYLPWQGAGDTQYF; DNA: TGTGCCAGTAGTTATCTGCCGTGGCAGGGGGCCGGTGATACGCAGTATTTT
J: TRBJ2-5; size: few; D: TRBD1; V: TRBV5-6; CDR3: CASSWQGQQETQYF; DNA: TGTGCCAGCAGCTGGCAGGGACAGCAAGAGACCCAGTACTTC
J: TRBJ2-5; size: .; D: TRBD2; V: TRBV5-5; CDR3: CASNLGLAGVETQYF; DNA: TGTGCCAGCAACTTGGGGCTAGCGGGGGTTGAGACCCAGTACTTC
J: TRBJ2-6; size: .; D: TRBD1; V: TRBV7-9; CDR3: CASSSRDRRTSGANVLTF; DNA: TGTGCCAGCAGCTCCCGGGACAGGAGGACATCTGGGGCCAACGTCCTGACTTTC
J: TRBJ2-2; size: .; D: TRBD1; V: TRBV10-3; CDR3: CAIRGQGSFNLNTGELFF; DNA: TGTGCCATCAGGGGACAGGGTAGTTTTAATCTTAACACCGGGGAGCTGTTTTTT
J: TRBJ1-4; size: .; D: TRBD1; V: TRBV28; CDR3: CASSSNRGPMGELFF; DNA: TGTGCCAGCAGTTCCAACAGGGGGCCCATGGGGGAACTGTTTTTT
J: TRBJ2-3; size: few; D: TRBD2; V: TRBV5-1; CDR3: CASSPGLDTDTQYF; DNA: TGCGCCAGCAGCCCCGGACTAGACACAGATACGCAGTATTTT
J: TRBJ2-5; size: .; D: TRBD2; V: TRBV5-1; CDR3: CASSPALRGETQYF; DNA: TGCGCCAGCAGCCCGGCCCTGCGGGGGGAGACCCAGTACTTC
J: TRBJ2-7; size: .; D: TRBD2; V: TRBV5-1; CDR3: CASSGLAGGLNYEQYF; DNA: TGCGCCAGCAGCGGACTAGCGGGGGGGCTTAACTACGAGCAATACTTC
J: TRBJ1-5; size: .; D: TRBD1; V: TRBV5-8; CDR3: CASSWTGGSNQPQHF; DNA: TGTGCCAGCAGCTGGACAGGGGGCAGCAATCAGCCCCAGCATTTT
J: TRBJ2-7; size: .; D: .; V: TRBV7-6; CDR3: CASSFFSYEQYF; DNA: TGTGCCAGCAGCTTCTTCAGCTACGAGCAGTACTTC
J: TRBJ2-1; size: once; D: TRBD2; V: TRBV10-2; CDR3: CASSEAGGPGNEQFF; DNA: TGCGCCAGCAGTGAGGCGGGGGGGCCTGGGAATGAGCAGTTCTTC
J: TRBJ2-3; size: once; D: .; V: TRBV28; CDR3: CASSPGLSNTDTQYF; DNA: TGTGCCAGCAGTCCCGGACTCTCGAACACAGATACGCAGTATTTT
J: TRBJ2-7; size: .; D: .; V: TRBV7-9; CDR3: CASSQLDSSYEQYF; DNA: TGTGCCAGCAGCCAATTGGACAGTTCCTACGAGCAGTACTTC
J: TRBJ2-1; size: .; D: .; V: TRBV7-9; CDR3: CASSSTGGDNEQFF; DNA: TGTGCCAGCAGCTCAACAGGTGGTGACAATGAGCAGTTCTTC
J: TRBJ2-7; size: .; D: TRBD1; V: TRBV6-1; CDR3: CASRDRGYEQYF; DNA: TGTGCCAGCAGGGACAGGGGCTACGAGCAGTACTTC
J: TRBJ2-6; size: few; D: .; V: TRBV5-6; CDR3: CASSSPGFGANVLTF; DNA: TGTGCCAGCAGCTCTCCCGGGTTTGGGGCCAACGTCCTGACTTTC
J: TRBJ1-1; size: .; D: .; V: TRBV27; CDR3: CASSFFGQEAFF; DNA: TGTGCCAGCAGTTTTTTCGGACAGGAAGCTTTCTTT
J: TRBJ2-1; size: once; D: TRBD2; V: TRBV5-4; CDR3: CASSLSISGSEQFF; DNA: TGTGCCAGCAGCTTGTCGATTAGCGGGAGTGAGCAGTTCTTC
J: TRBJ2-7; size: .; D: .; V: TRBV20-1; CDR3: CSANSGHEQYF; DNA: TGCAGTGCTAATAGTGGTCACGAGCAGTACTTC
J: TRBJ1-2; size: .; D: TRBD1; V: TRBV7-6; CDR3: CASSLEVAGGGLRGYGYTF; DNA: TGTGCCAGCAGCTTAGAAGTGGCAGGGGGCGGGCTCCGGGGCTATGGCTACACCTTC
J: TRBJ1-5; size: .; D: .; V: TRBV6-4; CDR3: CASGDSQPQHF; DNA: TGTGCCAGCGGAGATAGTCAGCCCCAGCATTTT
J: TRBJ1-6; size: .; D: .; V: TRBV4-1; CDR3: CASSQNLVRGLQTLHF; DNA: TGCGCCAGCAGCCAAAATTTGGTCAGGGGCCTGCAAACCCTCCACTTT
J: TRBJ2-3; size: .; D: .; V: TRBV29-1; CDR3: CSVLSSDTQYF; DNA: TGCAGCGTCCTTAGTTCAGATACGCAGTATTTT
J: TRBJ2-7; size: once; D: .; V: TRBV7-9; CDR3: CASSRRAYEQYF; DNA: TGTGCCAGCAGCCGGAGGGCCTACGAGCAGTACTTC
J: TRBJ1-1; size: .; D: .; V: TRBV6-1; CDR3: CASTRRGRIDEAFF; DNA: TGTGCCAGCACAAGGAGGGGACGGATAGATGAAGCTTTCTTT
J: TRBJ2-7; size: few; D: .; V: TRBV18; CDR3: CASSLLQGNHEQYF; DNA: TGTGCCAGCTCATTACTTCAGGGGAACCACGAGCAGTACTTC
J: TRBJ2-2; size: few; D: .; V: TRBV28; CDR3: CASRGGRGTVNTGELFF; DNA: TGTGCCAGCAGGGGGGGTCGCGGGACAGTGAACACCGGGGAGCTGTTTTTT
J: TRBJ2-5; size: .; D: TRBD1; V: TRBV11-3; CDR3: CASSAQTRGETQYF; DNA: TGTGCCAGCAGCGCGCAGACCAGGGGGGAGACCCAGTACTTC
J: TRBJ2-3; size: .; D: .; V: TRBV7-9; CDR3: CASSLGGASGTDTQYF; DNA: TGTGCCAGCAGCTTAGGGGGGGCTAGCGGTACAGATACGCAGTATTTT
J: TRBJ2-7; size: .; D: .; V: TRBV5-6; CDR3: CASSRGHGEQYF; DNA: TGTGCCAGCAGCAGAGGACACGGCGAGCAGTACTTC
J: TRBJ1-2; size: .; D: TRBD1; V: TRBV7-2; CDR3: CASSLQGARGYTF; DNA: TGTGCCAGCAGCTTACAGGGGGCGCGTGGCTACACCTTC
J: TRBJ1-1; size: .; D: TRBD1; V: TRBV11-3; CDR3: CASSRQGANTEAFF; DNA: TGTGCCAGCAGCAGACAGGGGGCAAACACTGAAGCTTTCTTT
J: TRBJ2-2; size: few; D: .; V: TRBV4-1; CDR3: CASSLISGVPGELFF; DNA: TGCGCCAGCAGCCTAATATCGGGGGTTCCCGGGGAGCTGTTTTTT
J: TRBJ1-4; size: .; D: .; V: TRBV2; CDR3: CASSAEANEKLFF; DNA: TGTGCCAGCAGTGCGGAGGCTAATGAAAAACTGTTTTTT
J: TRBJ2-7; size: .; D: TRBD1; V: TRBV5-4; CDR3: CASSLGQGRGEQYF; DNA: TGTGCCAGCAGCCTAGGACAGGGGCGAGGCGAGCAGTACTTC
J: TRBJ2-7; size: .; D: TRBD1; V: TRBV7-2; CDR3: CASSLDGTGGYEQYF; DNA: TGTGCCAGCAGCTTAGACGGGACAGGGGGTTACGAGCAGTACTTC
J: TRBJ2-7; size: .; D: TRBD1; V: TRBV19; CDR3: CASSGATGAHEQYF; DNA: TGTGCCAGTAGTGGGGCCACAGGGGCCCACGAGCAGTACTTC